This T cell receptor beta chain was identified during a study of T cells in Graves' hyperthyroidism and ophthalmopathy. TCR beta CDR3 regions were amplified from RNA transcripts. The HTBI primer set drove a first-round RT-PCR of the TCR CDR3. TCRdb processed the multiplex PCR reads anew with MiXCR; each CDR3 protein has one entry. Here the sample spans about 400,000 distinct CDR3 sequences, roughly 25% being singletons. The CDR3 runs 15 residues. V shed 4 bases and J shed 3 bases, with 12 bases lying between them. The germline V gene encodes CDR1 LNHDA and CDR2 SQIVND (reference sequence). Comments on this clonotype: The antigen remains undetermined.

The authors deemed Graves' hyperthyroidism stable absent ophthalmopathy progression within 18 months. Disease duration under 2 months; hyperthyroidism patients were aged 18 to 65. Whole-study findings and limits: Separation of ophthalmopathy from stable hyperthyroidism was achieved by a 13 V-J model.

The sequence was obtained from a man aged 50 or older with Graves' hyperthyroidism. This chain joins TRBV19 and TRBJ2-2; D is unresolved. The sequenced material came from blood. The chain's CDR3 is CASSRRRPDTGELFF. The CDR3 nucleotides read TGTGCCAGTAGTAGACGCCGACCCGACACCGGGGAGCTGTTTTTT.